This T cell receptor (beta chain) came from a study of blood T cells in healthy people across ages (dated by TCRdb to 2013 to 2016). Looking at the study overall: In model experiments, template switching captured roughly one uniquely barcoded TCR beta cDNA molecule for every two T cells. To track age-related changes in TCR beta repertoire diversity, the study relied on deep sequencing normalized with unique cDNA molecular identifiers. Four age groups were formed from the donors: young (average approximately 16 years), middle-aged (approximately 40), aged (over 55) and long-lived (around 80). Donors of different ages were randomly distributed across sequencing lanes to avoid experimental bias. For two donors (one aged 18 to 30 and one aged 80 or older), the study analyzed two additional independent replicas of 1 million unique cDNA reads from the same blood draw.

Inclusive of the bounding cysteine and phenylalanine, the CDR3 is 16 residues long. This entry keeps only the CDR3 DNA: 48 bases, framed from base 1. Trimming accounts for 1 base at V and 8 bases at J, while the number of junction bases matched to no gene is 6. Via the germline V gene (reference sequence), CDR1 is LGHDT and CDR2 YNNKEL. The donors were about 40 Caucasian individuals from Russia, aged roughly 6 to 100 years, who were systemically healthy. Each donor gave about 9.8 milliliters of peripheral blood, drawn into EDTA-treated Vacutainer tubes. Ficoll-Paque density-gradient centrifugation was used to isolate PBMCs, with at least 6 million per sample. Trizol reagent was used to extract total RNA from PBMCs, with at least 5.5 micrograms per sample. For every donor, flow cytometry on a PBMC aliquot measured the percentage of naive CD45RAhigh/CD27high T cells. Beyond this particular receptor, the publication reports: Observed TCR beta diversity correlated strongly with the percentage of naive T cells measured by flow cytometry. Compared with the aged group, more naive CD4+ T cells, fewer expanded clones and increased TCR diversity were shown by the long-lived group, suggesting age selection. Bulk unsorted PBMC profiling prevented conclusive comparison of naive and antigen-experienced compartments. Estimates of total diversity based on one million sequenced T cells were considered lower bounds and underestimates. The CMV infection status of donors was not known, potentially confounding age-related changes in expanded clonotypes. Observed TCR beta diversity per million T cells fell roughly linearly with age, and a significant reduction was already apparent by age about 38.

As concerns this clonotype: This receptor's antigen is unknown. Base qualities are not provided; no much larger clone lies one nucleotide away.

Library method: 5' RACE. Sequencing took place on an Illumina HiSeq 2500. A second PCR of about 6 to 11 cycles was performed with a sample-barcoded 5' primer and a J-beta primer mix. Each TCR beta cDNA molecule received a unique molecular identifier from a template-switch 5' adaptor carrying 12 random nucleotides. Each sample yielded at least 3 million CDR3-containing paired-end reads. First-strand cDNA synthesis was performed from all RNA using the Mint cDNA synthesis kit, with priming by a TRBC-specific oligonucleotide. Following uracil-DNA glycosylase treatment, a first 18-cycle PCR with universal primers M1SS and BC2_uni_R was performed on all cDNA. Per the original workflow: For normalization, 1 million high-quality reads, each with a distinct molecular identifier, were randomly selected from each sample. Reads sharing molecular identifiers were discarded rather than binned into consensus sequences. MiTCR, run with a Q25 quality threshold and the strictest error-elimination algorithm, handled CDR3 identification, clonotype clustering and error correction. A nonparametric unseen species model using Euler transformation provided a lower-bound estimate of total TCR beta diversity. Using fastp trimming at Q25 and MiXCR clonotype assembly, TCRdb reanalyzed the public sequencing data and kept in-frame beta chains. Every entry covers one CDR3 protein and lists the most common genes and DNA from its rows. These V and J calls rely on TCRdb rather than the paper's analysis. This sample has some 1.5 million distinct CDR3 sequences in its table, and approximately 39% of those were observed once. Together, the top ten hold about 4% of the sample.

The rearranged chain carries TRBV3-1 and TRBJ2-1, with 12 middle bases fitting TRBD2. This sequence originates from a woman aged 18-29 years in good health. The sample was blood. The DNA sequence reads TGTGCCAGCAGCCAAGGAGGACTAGCGGGGTGGGATGAGCAGTTCTTC. Its translation reads: CASSQGGLAGWDEQFF.